This T cell receptor beta chain was found in a study of blood T cell repertoires in COVID-19. In the study overall: There were acute and convalescent COVID-19 samples, and they came from the United States, Italy and Spain.

Per the original data handling: For nucleated cells, counts were estimated from reference gene primer amplification. The assay was immunoSEQ multiplex PCR, and TCRdb's table has in-frame clones only and misses some. The DNA gave D and trimming, while V, J and clone size come from that table. This sample yields 98,000 or so clones, of which about 89% are seen a single time; more than 4.5% belongs to the top ten. This clone has more than one count but fewer than ten. It was during active infection that Seattle patients were enrolled and then longitudinally followed. Trimming left V 0 bases short and J 4 bases short, with 16 bases between. The CDR3 runs 16 residues. Germline V gives CDR1 SGHNT, CDR2 YENEEA.

The sequence was obtained from a man in his 60s with COVID-19, enrolled during active disease. This rearrangement joins TRBV11-3 to TRBJ2-7; the D gene is possibly TRBD1 (5 bases). The specimen was peripheral blood. The CDR3 is CASSLDGDRGRYEQYF. CDR3 nucleotide sequence: TGTGCCAGCAGCTTAGATGGTGATAGGGGTAGGTACGAGCAGTACTTC.